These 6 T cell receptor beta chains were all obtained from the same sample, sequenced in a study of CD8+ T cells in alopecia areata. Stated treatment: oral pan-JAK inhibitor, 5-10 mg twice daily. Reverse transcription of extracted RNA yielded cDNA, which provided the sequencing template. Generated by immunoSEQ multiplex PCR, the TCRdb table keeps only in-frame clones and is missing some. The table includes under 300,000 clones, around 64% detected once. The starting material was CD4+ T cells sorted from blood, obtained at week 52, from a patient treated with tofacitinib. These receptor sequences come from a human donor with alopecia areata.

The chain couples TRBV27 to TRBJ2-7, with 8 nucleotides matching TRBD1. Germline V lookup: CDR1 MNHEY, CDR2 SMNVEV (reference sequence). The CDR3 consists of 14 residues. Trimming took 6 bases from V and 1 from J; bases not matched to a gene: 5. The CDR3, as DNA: TGTGCCAGCAGGCCGGACAGGGCGTCCTACGAGCAGTACTTC. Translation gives CASRPDRASYEQYF.

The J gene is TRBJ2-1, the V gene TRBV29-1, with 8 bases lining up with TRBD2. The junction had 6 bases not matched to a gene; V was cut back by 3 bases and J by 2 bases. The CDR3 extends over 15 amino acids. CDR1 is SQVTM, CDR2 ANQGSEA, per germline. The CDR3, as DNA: TGCAGCGTTGATCAGCGGGGGCGGACCTACAATGAGCAGTTCTTC. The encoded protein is CSVDQRGRTYNEQFF.

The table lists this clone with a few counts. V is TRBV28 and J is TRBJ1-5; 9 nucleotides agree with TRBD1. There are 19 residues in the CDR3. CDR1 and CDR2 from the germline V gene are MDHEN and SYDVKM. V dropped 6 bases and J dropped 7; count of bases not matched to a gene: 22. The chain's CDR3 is CASRTQRGPGTGFRQPQHF. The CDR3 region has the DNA TGTGCCAGCAGGACTCAAAGGGGGCCAGGGACAGGGTTCCGACAGCCCCAGCATTTT.

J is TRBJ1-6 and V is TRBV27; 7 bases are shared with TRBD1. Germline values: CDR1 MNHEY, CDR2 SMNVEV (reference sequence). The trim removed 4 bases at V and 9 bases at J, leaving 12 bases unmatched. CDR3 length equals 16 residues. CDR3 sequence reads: CASSSPRQGKSSPLHF. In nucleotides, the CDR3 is TGTGCCAGCAGTTCCCCCCGACAGGGAAAGAGTTCACCCCTCCACTTT.

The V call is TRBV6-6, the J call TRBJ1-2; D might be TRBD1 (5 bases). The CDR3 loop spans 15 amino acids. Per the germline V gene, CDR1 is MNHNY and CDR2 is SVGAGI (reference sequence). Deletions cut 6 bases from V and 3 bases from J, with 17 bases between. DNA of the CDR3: TGTGCCAGCAGCACGTCCCAGGGATTCCACTATGGCTACACCTTC. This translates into CASSTSQGFHYGYTF.

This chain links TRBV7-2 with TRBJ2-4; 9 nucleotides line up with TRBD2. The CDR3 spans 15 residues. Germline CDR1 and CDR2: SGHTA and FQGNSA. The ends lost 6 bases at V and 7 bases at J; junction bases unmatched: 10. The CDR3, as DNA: TGTGCCAGCAGTTTTACCCGCGCGGGAGGGAACATTCAGTACTTC. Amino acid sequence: CASSFTRAGGNIQYF. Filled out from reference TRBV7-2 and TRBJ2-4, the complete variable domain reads GAGVSQSPSNKVTEKGKDVELRCDPISGHTALYWYRQSLGQGLEFLIYFQGNSAPDKSGLPSDRFSAERTGGSVSTLTIQRTQQEDSAVYLCASSFTRAGGNIQYFGAGTRLSVL.